The next 8 T cell receptor beta chains were all read from a single sample in a study of post-analysis software for immune sequencing data. The study's findings and limits: A handful of TRBV segments, including TRBV5-6, TRBV5-1 and TRBV20-1, were more frequent in patients than controls.

These TCRs' antigens remain unknown. Unique molecular identifiers featured in each of the TCR beta cDNA libraries. One entry per CDR3 protein results from TCRdb running MiXCR on the PCR reads. Altogether 400,000 to 500,000 distinct CDR3 sequences are present, 39% being singletons, with the ten largest covering under 9%. The sample comprised blood. The source of these receptors is a girl aged 2 to 10 with multiple sclerosis.

The J gene is TRBJ1-1, the V gene TRBV20-1; D remains unclear. CDR1 and CDR2 (germline): DFQATT, SNEGSKA (reference sequence). Trimming took off 0 bases at V and 1 base at J, with 6 bases between the two ends. This CDR3 spans 13 amino acids. In nucleotides, the CDR3 is TGCAGTGCTAGAGATCCGGCGAACACTGAAGCTTTCTTT. Protein product: CSARDPANTEAFF.

V usage is TRBV27 and J usage is TRBJ2-7; D is unresolved. Germline assignment: CDR1 MNHEY and CDR2 SMNVEV (reference sequence). The CDR3 extends over 14 amino acids. Trimming left V 5 bases short and J 3 bases short, with 14 bases between. CDR3 sequence: CASSPWASLYEQYF. The CDR3 DNA is TGTGCCAGCAGTCCCTGGGCCTCCCTCTACGAGCAGTACTTC.

CDR3 bases: TGTGCCAGCTCACCGCCTATTGCGGGCGCTTCAGATACGCAGTATTTT. Protein sequence: CASSPPIAGASDTQYF. The chain carries TRBV18 and TRBJ2-3, with D perhaps matching TRBD2 (5 bases). CDR1 is KGHSH, CDR2 LQKENI, per germline. Trimming removed 3 bases from V and 4 bases from J, with 17 bases in between. The CDR3 sequence is 16 residues long.

This clonotype has more than one count but fewer than ten. The J gene is TRBJ1-1, the V gene TRBV7-9; D is undetermined. V gave up 3 bases and J gave up 0 bases, with 5 bases separating them. CDR1 and CDR2 from the germline V gene are SEHNR and FQNEAQ (reference sequence). The CDR3 covers 13 residues. The CDR3 spells CASSFFMNTEAFF. Written as DNA, the CDR3 is TGTGCCAGCAGCTTTTTCATGAACACTGAAGCTTTCTTT. The variable domain in full, completed from reference TRBV7-9 and TRBJ1-1, reads DTGVSQNPRHKITKRGQNVTFRCDPISEHNRLYWYRQTLGQGPEFLTYFQNEAQLEKSRLLSDRFSAERPKGSFSTLEIQRTEQGDSAMYLCASSFFMNTEAFFGQGTRLTVV.

In this sample, this clonotype turned up a few times. The J gene is TRBJ2-7, the V gene TRBV6-6; D remains ambiguous. The CDR3 is made up of 13 amino acids. Trimming stripped 0 bases from V and 3 bases from J, with 6 bases between. Germline CDR1 and CDR2: MNHNY and SVGAGI (reference sequence). The CDR3 sequence is CASSYSVYYEQYF. CDR3 coding DNA: TGTGCCAGCAGTTACTCTGTCTACTACGAGCAGTACTTC.

This chain uses TRBV28 with TRBJ2-3; D possibly corresponds to TRBD2 (5 bases). This CDR3 has 11 residues. Trimming pared 4 bases from V and 8 bases from J, leaving 7 bases between. Germline lookup yields CDR1 MDHEN and CDR2 SYDVKM. Written as DNA, the CDR3 is TGTGCCAGCAGTTCGGACTTTACGCAGTATTTT. This translates into CASSSDFTQYF.

The V and J genes are TRBV14 and TRBJ2-7, with D maybe TRBD1 (5 bases). Germline CDR1 reads SGHDN; CDR2 reads FVKESK. V lost 1 base to trimming and J lost 3 bases, with 13 bases between them. The CDR3 has 15 amino acids. The CDR3 reads CASSQVTGLVYEQYF. The CDR3 DNA sequence: TGTGCCAGCAGCCAAGTTACAGGTTTGGTCTACGAGCAGTACTTC.

The table lists this clonotype with a few counts. The chain is built from TRBV6-6 and TRBJ1-1; D is undetermined. V lost 6 bases and J lost 3, with 17 bases in between. Per germline, CDR1 MNHNY and CDR2 SVGAGI (reference sequence). This CDR3 contains 15 residues. CDR3 loop: CASRRGLQRDTEAFF. The CDR3 DNA is TGTGCCAGCAGACGAGGTCTTCAAAGGGACACTGAAGCTTTCTTT.